This passage covers 21 T cell receptor beta chains from one sample sequenced in a study of long-term antiretroviral therapy in people with HIV. They ran version v3.0 of the immunoSEQ assay at survey level. TCRdb's table, derived via immunoSEQ multiplex PCR, lists solely in-frame clones and lacks some. Among about 27,000 clones listed, roughly 80% were seen once. Specimen: unsorted PBMCs, collected 3 years after starting antiretroviral therapy. These receptors were collected from a man aged 40-55 years with HIV.

This chain links TRBV7-2 with TRBJ2-3, with 7 bases aligning to TRBD2. With V trimmed by 2 bases and J by 0 bases, 11 bases remained unmatched. The CDR3 length is 18 residues. CDR1 is SGHTA and CDR2 is FQGNSA in the germline V gene. The CDR3 DNA reads as TGTGCCAGCAGCTTATGGCCTAGCGGCCATACTAGCACAGATACGCAGTATTTT. The encoded protein is CASSLWPSGHTSTDTQYF. The complete variable domain, with remaining parts taken from reference TRBV7-2 and TRBJ2-3, reads GAGVSQSPSNKVTEKGKDVELRCDPISGHTALYWYRQSLGQGLEFLIYFQGNSAPDKSGLPSDRFSAERTGGSVSTLTIQRTQQEDSAVYLCASSLWPSGHTSTDTQYFGPGTRLTVL.

The chain links TRBV29-1 to TRBJ1-1, with D possibly TRBD1 on 6 matching bases. Germline CDR1 and CDR2: SQVTM and ANQGSEA. CDR3 length: 13 residues. V was trimmed by 3 bases and J by 0 bases, leaving 8 bases between them. CDR3 region: CSVEAGVNTEAFF. In DNA form, the CDR3 reads TGCAGCGTTGAGGCAGGGGTGAACACTGAAGCTTTCTTT.

This clone has just one count. The chain links TRBV19 to TRBJ1-1; D may be TRBD1 (5 bases). Germline V gives CDR1 LNHDA, CDR2 SQIVND (reference sequence). V shed 9 bases and J shed 1 base, with 6 bases lying between them. The CDR3 loop spans 11 amino acids. CDR3 DNA sequence: TGTGCCAGGGGACGGAACACTGAAGCTTTCTTT. This encodes CARGRNTEAFF.

This chain uses TRBV29-1 with TRBJ1-4; no clear D. The CDR3 spans 13 residues. V was trimmed by 4 bases and J by 3 bases, leaving 9 bases between them. CDR1 and CDR2 from the germline V gene are SQVTM and ANQGSEA. The CDR3 loop is CSVVSSPNEKLFF. CDR3 bases: TGCAGCGTTGTTTCCAGCCCTAATGAAAAACTGTTTTTT.

V gene TRBV5-4 combines with J gene TRBJ2-2; D tentatively reads TRBD1 or TRBD2 (6 bases each). Germline CDR1 SGHNT, CDR2 YYREEE (reference sequence). CDR3 length: 16 residues. Between the trimmed V and J ends, which lost 0 bases and 9 bases, there was a span of 18 bases. In DNA form, the CDR3 reads TGTGCCAGCAGCTTGGCCCCGCGGTCGGGGGCCCGGGAGCTGTTTTTT. Its translation is CASSLAPRSGARELFF.

J is TRBJ1-2 and V is TRBV7-9; D possibly corresponds to TRBD1 (5 bases). The CDR3 is made up of 14 amino acids. Germline V gene data show CDR1 as SEHNR and CDR2 as FQNEAQ (reference sequence). V lost 6 bases to trimming and J lost 8 bases, with 19 bases between them. CDR3 in amino acids: CASSPPQDSWGYTF. Here the CDR3 DNA reads TGTGCCAGCAGTCCACCACAGGATTCTTGGGGCTACACCTTC.

The J gene is TRBJ2-7, the V gene TRBV5-6, with 9 bases lining up with TRBD1. Germline CDR1 and CDR2: SGHDT and YYEEEE. With V trimmed by 2 bases and J by 3 bases, 3 bases remained unmatched. The CDR3 contains 14 residues. CDR3 sequence: CASSLYRGHYEQYF. The CDR3 DNA follows: TGTGCCAGCAGCTTATACAGGGGGCACTACGAGCAGTACTTC.

This sequence joins TRBV20-1 and TRBJ1-2, with D unclear. The CDR3 sequence is 11 residues long. V shed 6 bases and J shed 5 bases, with 10 bases lying between them. Germline CDR1 is DFQATT and CDR2 is SNEGSKA (reference sequence). In DNA, the CDR3 is TGCAGTGCCGTGGACCCTTATGGCTACACCTTC. Protein: CSAVDPYGYTF.

The gene calls are TRBV11-2 and TRBJ1-1, with a possible D match to TRBD1 (5 bases). The germline V gene encodes CDR1 SGHAT and CDR2 FQNNGV. The CDR3 runs 16 residues. Trimming cost V 5 bases and J 0 bases, with 16 bases left between them. The CDR3 sequence is CASSVPGGILNTEAFF. CDR3 bases: TGTGCCAGCAGCGTACCCGGGGGGATACTGAACACTGAAGCTTTCTTT.

This chain links TRBV4-3 with TRBJ2-1; D unresolved. The V gene lost 0 bases and the J gene lost 0 bases, with 12 bases spanning the gap. This CDR3 is 17 amino acids long. The germline CDR1 and CDR2 sequences are LGHNA and YSLEER. The DNA of the CDR3 is TGCGCCAGCAGCCAAGATCTAGGCTGGACCTCCTACAATGAGCAGTTCTTC. Protein: CASSQDLGWTSYNEQFF.

V is TRBV4-2 and J is TRBJ1-5; TRBD1 aligns across 8 bases. CDR1 is LGHNA, CDR2 YNFKEQ, per germline. Losses at the gene ends were 1 base for V and 6 bases for J; bases not matched to a gene: 11. This CDR3 spans 17 amino acids. The CDR3 region has the DNA TGTGCCAGCAGCCAAGGCGTGATCAGGGGGCGAAGTCAGCCCCAGCATTTT. Translating gives CASSQGVIRGRSQPQHF.

V is TRBV7-2 and J is TRBJ2-5; 10 nucleotides match TRBD1. Germline V gene data show CDR1 as SGHTA and CDR2 as FQGNSA. The V segment lost 4 bases and the J segment 5 bases; nucleotides outside the gene matches: 13. The CDR3 length is 17 residues. CDR3 loop: CASSSPPGQGFRETQYF. The DNA for the CDR3 is TGTGCCAGCAGCTCCCCTCCGGGACAGGGGTTCCGGGAGACCCAGTACTTC.

The rearrangement links TRBV7-8 to TRBJ2-7; D unresolved. The CDR3 is 12 residues long. Trimming took off 5 bases at V and 4 bases at J, with 9 bases between the two ends. Germline V CDR1 and CDR2: SGHVS, FQNEAQ. The CDR3 loop is CASSPIGYEQYF. CDR3 DNA: TGTGCCAGCAGCCCCATTGGTTACGAGCAGTACTTC.

A single count supports this clone. This sequence joins TRBV6-5 and TRBJ2-4; no clear D. Germline assignment: CDR1 MNHEY and CDR2 SVGAGI. V gave up 6 bases and J gave up 5 bases, with 17 bases separating them. The length of the CDR3 is 15 residues. The CDR3 region is CASRRDNSRQNIQYF. CDR3 DNA: TGTGCCAGCAGGAGAGACAACTCCCGTCAAAACATTCAGTACTTC.

The chain carries TRBV29-1 and TRBJ1-2; tentatively, D is TRBD1 (5 bases). The CDR3 runs to 14 residues. Germline values: CDR1 SQVTM, CDR2 ANQGSEA. Trimming pared 4 bases from V and 6 bases from J, leaving 18 bases between. The CDR3 bases are TGCAGCGTTGCCGTCCAGGACATTCGAGATGGCTACACCTTC. Translated, it gives CSVAVQDIRDGYTF.

The rearrangement joins TRBV7-2 to TRBJ2-3; 11 bases line up with TRBD2. The CDR3 is made up of 16 amino acids. Germline lookup yields CDR1 SGHTA and CDR2 FQGNSA. Trimming took 2 bases from V and 6 from J; bases not matched to a gene: 7. CDR3 region: CASSLRLAGGSDTQYF. As DNA, the CDR3 is TGTGCCAGCAGCTTACGGCTAGCGGGAGGTTCCGATACGCAGTATTTT.

The CDR3: CASSPQTGGGYTF. DNA for the CDR3: TGTGCCAGCAGCCCACAAACAGGGGGAGGCTACACCTTC. The gene calls are TRBV7-2 and TRBJ1-2, with 8 nucleotides matching TRBD1. Unmatched junction bases numbered 7, after V lost 5 bases and J lost 8 bases. The CDR3 is 13 residues long. Germline-derived CDR1 and CDR2 are SGHTA and FQGNSA.

The count of this clone is one. The chain carries TRBV11-2 and TRBJ2-5; 11 bases are a match to TRBD2. With V trimmed by 5 bases and J by 4 bases, 9 bases remained unmatched. Germline V lookup: CDR1 SGHAT, CDR2 FQNNGV. The CDR3 is 16 residues long. The DNA for the CDR3 is TGTGCCAGCAGCCTAAATCTAGCGGGGGGCACAGAGACCCAGTACTTC. Its protein is CASSLNLAGGTETQYF.

J is TRBJ1-2 and V is TRBV7-2; weak D call: TRBD1 (5 bases). CDR1 is SGHTA and CDR2 is FQGNSA in the germline V gene. The V gene lost 5 bases and the J gene lost 7 bases, with 17 bases spanning the gap. The CDR3 extends over 14 amino acids. In DNA, the CDR3 is TGTGCCAGCAGCCCGATACCCCAGGGCGCTGGCTACACCTTC. This gives the protein CASSPIPQGAGYTF.

About this clone: One end of the junction fails to match germline, which may point to a read error. The rearrangement uses TRBV5-5 and TRBJ2-7; maybe TRBD1 (5 bases). Per the germline V gene, CDR1 is SGHKS and CDR2 is YYEKEE (reference sequence). The CDR3 loop spans 16 amino acids. The CDR3 protein is CASSQEMTAATYEQYF. Here the CDR3 DNA reads TGCGCCAGCAGCCAAGAAATGACAGCAGCAACCTACGAGCAGTACTTC.

This chain links TRBV13 with TRBJ2-5; D is undetermined. The V end was cut by 4 bases, the J end by 5 bases, with 8 bases between. The CDR3 sequence is 12 residues long. Germline V gene data show CDR1 as PRHDT and CDR2 as FYEKMQ (reference sequence). The chain's CDR3 is CASSSLAETQYF. The CDR3 nucleotides read TGTGCCAGCAGCTCCCTCGCGGAGACCCAGTACTTC.